Presented here are 2 T cell receptor beta chains from one specimen sequenced in a study of blood T cell repertoires in COVID-19. Only in-frame clones appear in the TCRdb table, and some are missing; sequencing was by immunoSEQ multiplex PCR. The sample includes fewer than 250,000 clones, approximately 82% of them seen just once. Material: peripheral blood. These receptors came from a man aged 50 to 59 with active or convalescent COVID-19.

This clone is a singleton in its sample. The chain uses TRBV7-9 and TRBJ1-3; D possibly corresponds to TRBD1 (5 bases). The CDR3 runs to 15 residues. The germline V and J ends were trimmed by 1 base and 4 bases, with 11 bases remaining between them. Germline CDR1 and CDR2: SEHNR and FQNEAQ (reference sequence). The CDR3 nucleotides read TGTGCCAGCAGCTTAGGTTCAGGGAGGGGAAACACCATATATTTT. Translated: CASSLGSGRGNTIYF.

The sample holds a few counts of this clone. The chain has TRBV7-6 and TRBJ1-5; the match to TRBD1 covers 12 bases. CDR1 SGHVS and CDR2 FNYEAQ come from the germline V gene. The CDR3 is 15 amino acids. Germline trimming cut 5 bases from V and 6 bases from J; bases unmatched to any gene: 5. This CDR3 is CASSAGTGGGQPQHF. The CDR3 nucleotides read TGTGCCAGCAGCGCCGGGACAGGGGGCGGTCAGCCCCAGCATTTT.